This T cell receptor beta chain was obtained from a study of tumor-infiltrating lymphocytes in oesophageal squamous cell carcinoma. Comment on this clonotype: This may be a read error: a much more frequent sequence differs by one nucleotide.

TCRdb redid the calling of the PCR reads with MiXCR, one entry per CDR3 protein. There are 20,000 to 25,000 distinct CDR3 sequences in the sample; roughly a third occur only once, and approximately 20% lies in the top ten. V shed 3 bases, J shed 3 bases, and the junction held 0 bases outside the gene matches. The CDR3 is made up of 13 amino acids. CDR1 and CDR2 from the germline V gene are SGHAT and FQNNGV. Sequenced: esophageal tumor tissue. The chain carries TRBV11-2 and TRBJ2-5; 8 bases fit TRBD2. The receptor comes from a female donor with esophageal squamous cell carcinoma. The CDR3 bases are TGTGCCAGCAGCTTGGGACTAGAAGAGACCCAGTACTTC. It is translated as CASSLGLEETQYF. The full variable domain, its missing parts supplied by reference TRBV11-2 and TRBJ2-5, is EAGVAQSPRYKIIEKRQSVAFWCNPISGHATLYWYQQILGQGPKLLIQFQNNGVVDDSQLPKDRFSAERLKGVDSTLKIQPAKLEDSAVYLCASSLGLEETQYFGPGTRLLVL.